This T cell receptor beta chain was sequenced in a study of persistence of HIV-infected CD4 T cells. Trimming stripped 4 bases from V and 2 bases from J, with 13 bases between. This CDR3 region has 14 residues. CDR1 is SGHNT, CDR2 YYREEE, per germline (reference sequence). The immunoSEQ assay was version 4, run in survey mode. Libraries were prepared by immunoSEQ multiplex PCR; TCRdb keeps only in-frame clonotypes and omits some of them. The sample includes about 45,000 clones, around 89% of them seen just once. Nonspecific anti-CD3/anti-CD28 bead stimulation represents the broad CD4+ T cell repertoire. Sorting selected CD4+ T cells upregulating both CD40 ligand and CD69. Note on this clone: The antigen is unknown.

This TCR was recovered from an adult woman with HIV who was CMV-seropositive. The starting material was CD4+ T cells sorted from PBMCs after approximately 19-hour stimulation, obtained from a patient who received antiretroviral therapy. This sequence joins TRBV5-4 and TRBJ2-7, with D perhaps matching TRBD1 (6 bases). CDR3: CASSEGQLPYEQYF. For the CDR3, the DNA is TGTGCCAGCAGCGAGGGACAACTCCCCTACGAGCAGTACTTC.